The clone carrying this T cell receptor beta chain was detected only once. Its antigen is as yet unknown. PCR involved 60 Vbeta and 13 Jbeta primers. TCRdb's copy holds only in-frame clones and misses some; the assay was immunoSEQ multiplex PCR. This table holds more than 80,000 clones, 60% to 85% found once. This specimen belongs to a study of cytomegalovirus exposure and HLA in healthy donors. Study-level points and caveats: Accurate HLA-A and HLA-B prediction from TCR beta sequences was reported for most subjects. A later examination showed that TCR association rates differed by HLA locus, with DRB1 most and HLA-C fewest. Reports indicated that the classifier achieved high specificity and sensitivity in diagnosing cytomegalovirus status. In a later analysis, V- and J-gene trimming of beta chains associated with a DCLRE1C missense variant, replicated independently.

The germline V gene encodes CDR1 MGHRA and CDR2 YSYEKL. With 6 bases clipped from V and 3 bases from J, the junction kept 5 bases outside the gene matches. The CDR3 spans 13 residues. The TCR sequence derives from a man aged 18 to 29 in good health and CMV-seropositive. The sequencing sample was made of PBMCs. The V gene is TRBV4-1, the J gene TRBJ2-7, with 7 bases fitting TRBD1. Here the CDR3 reads CASSGTARYEQYF. CDR3 bases: TGCGCCAGCAGTGGGACAGCGCGCTACGAGCAGTACTTC.